This TCR beta chain is from a study of control samples from healthy donors and cancer patients. Clones were sequenced by immunoSEQ multiplex PCR, and TCRdb holds only the in-frame ones, with some missing. This sample has 150,000 to 200,000 clones, with approximately 90% found just once. Per the germline V gene, CDR1 is MNHNY and CDR2 is SVGAGI (reference sequence). V lost 1 base, J lost 0 bases, and 3 bases lay in between. CDR3 length equals 13 residues. With regard to this clone: At the DNA level, this CDR3 is encoded by other sequences in the same sample as well.

Sequencing was done on a sample of blood. The sequence was obtained from a man aged 25 to 40 in good health. V is TRBV6-6 and J is TRBJ1-1, with D unresolved. The CDR3 protein is CASSYLVNTEAFF. CDR3 nucleotides: TGTGCCAGCAGTTACTTGGTGAACACTGAAGCTTTCTTT.